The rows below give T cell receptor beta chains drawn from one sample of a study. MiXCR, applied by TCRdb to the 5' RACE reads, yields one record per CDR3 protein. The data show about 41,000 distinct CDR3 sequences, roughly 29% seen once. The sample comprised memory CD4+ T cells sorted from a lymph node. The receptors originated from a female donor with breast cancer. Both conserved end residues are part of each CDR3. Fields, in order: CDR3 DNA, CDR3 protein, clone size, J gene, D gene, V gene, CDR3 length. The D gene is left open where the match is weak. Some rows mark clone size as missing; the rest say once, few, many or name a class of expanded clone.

CDR3nt: TGCGCCAGCAGCCCCTCAGCGGGAGGGCCTGGTTCCTACAATGAGCAGTTCTTC
CDR3aa: CASSPSAGGPGSYNEQFF
abundance: few
j_gene: TRBJ2-1
d_gene: TRBD2
v_gene: TRBV5-1
len: 18

CDR3nt: TGTGCCAGCAGCTTATCGGCTAGCCCAGAGACCCAGTACTTC
CDR3aa: CASSLSASPETQYF
abundance: NA
j_gene: TRBJ2-5
d_gene: NA
v_gene: TRBV11-2
len: 14

CDR3nt: TGCAGTGCTAGAGCCAAACAGATTAGCAATCAGCCCCAGCATTTT
CDR3aa: CSARAKQISNQPQHF
abundance: NA
j_gene: TRBJ1-5
d_gene: NA
v_gene: TRBV20-1
len: 15

CDR3nt: TGCAGTGCGGACGGTACGGGGGGCGCAGGGTACGAGCAGTACTTC
CDR3aa: CSADGTGGAGYEQYF
abundance: many
j_gene: TRBJ2-7
d_gene: NA
v_gene: TRBV20-1
len: 15

CDR3nt: TGTGCCAGCAGCCCGCGGGACATCGGGGATACGCAGTATTTT
CDR3aa: CASSPRDIGDTQYF
abundance: NA
j_gene: TRBJ2-3
d_gene: NA
v_gene: TRBV11-3
len: 14

CDR3nt: TGTGCCAGCAGTCCGGGACTAGGGGACGAGCAGTACTTC
CDR3aa: CASSPGLGDEQYF
abundance: few
j_gene: TRBJ2-7
d_gene: TRBD2
v_gene: TRBV12-3/TRBV12-4
len: 13

CDR3nt: TGCGCCAGCAGCTTGGGGACGGTAAGCGGTTATGAAAAACTGTTTTTT
CDR3aa: CASSLGTVSGYEKLFF
abundance: NA
j_gene: TRBJ1-4
d_gene: NA
v_gene: TRBV5-1
len: 16

CDR3nt: TGTGCCACCTCCTCCGCGGGAGGGCCCAGGGAGCAGTACTTC
CDR3aa: CATSSAGGPREQYF
abundance: NA
j_gene: TRBJ2-7
d_gene: TRBD2
v_gene: TRBV10-3
len: 14

CDR3nt: TGTGCCAGCAGCTTGGGGAAAAAAGGCTACACCTTC
CDR3aa: CASSLGKKGYTF
abundance: NA
j_gene: TRBJ1-2
d_gene: NA
v_gene: TRBV5-4
len: 12

CDR3nt: TGCGCCAGCAGCTGGGGGACAGGGAGGTATCCCGAGCAGTACTTC
CDR3aa: CASSWGTGRYPEQYF
abundance: many
j_gene: TRBJ2-7
d_gene: TRBD1
v_gene: TRBV5-1
len: 15

CDR3nt: TGCAGTGCCGTCCCGGGACGGAAGGACAGGGGTAGTGAAAAACTGTTTTTT
CDR3aa: CSAVPGRKDRGSEKLFF
abundance: NA
j_gene: TRBJ1-4
d_gene: TRBD1
v_gene: TRBV20-1
len: 17

CDR3nt: TGCAGCGGTAATAGCGGACACAATGAGCAGTTCTTC
CDR3aa: CSGNSGHNEQFF
abundance: few
j_gene: TRBJ2-1
d_gene: NA
v_gene: TRBV29-1
len: 12

CDR3nt: TGTGCCAGCAGCCTCCCCCGTAGACTGGGTGCCCCTGGGGCCAACGTCCTGACTTTC
CDR3aa: CASSLPRRLGAPGANVLTF
abundance: many
j_gene: TRBJ2-6
d_gene: NA
v_gene: TRBV12-3/TRBV12-4
len: 19

CDR3nt: TGTGCCTGGAGTCCCCCCGCAGGGGATGGCTACACCTTC
CDR3aa: CAWSPPAGDGYTF
abundance: few
j_gene: TRBJ1-2
d_gene: NA
v_gene: TRBV30
len: 13

CDR3nt: TGTGCCAGCAGCTTGCAGACGTCCAGGGGCGGGGAAAAACTGTTTTTT
CDR3aa: CASSLQTSRGGEKLFF
abundance: few
j_gene: TRBJ1-4
d_gene: NA
v_gene: TRBV11-2
len: 16

CDR3nt: TGTGCCAGCGGGATGGGGTTCTACGAGCAGTACTTC
CDR3aa: CASGMGFYEQYF
abundance: NA
j_gene: TRBJ2-7
d_gene: NA
v_gene: TRBV6-2/TRBV6-3
len: 12

CDR3nt: TGTGCCAGCAGTTTAGCCCTTGGGGGGGGACCTCAGCCCCAGCATTTT
CDR3aa: CASSLALGGGPQPQHF
abundance: NA
j_gene: TRBJ1-5
d_gene: NA
v_gene: TRBV12-3/TRBV12-4
len: 16

CDR3nt: TGTGCCAGCAGCACCTCCGGGACAGCCTACAATGAGCAGTTCTTC
CDR3aa: CASSTSGTAYNEQFF
abundance: few
j_gene: TRBJ2-1
d_gene: TRBD1
v_gene: TRBV7-3
len: 15

CDR3nt: TGCAGTGCTACCCGACAGGGTTCGGACACTGAAGCTTTCTTT
CDR3aa: CSATRQGSDTEAFF
abundance: NA
j_gene: TRBJ1-1
d_gene: TRBD1
v_gene: TRBV20-1
len: 14

CDR3nt: TGTGCCAGCAGCTCATTCCTGCCTCAGGGATCCGAGCAGTACTTC
CDR3aa: CASSSFLPQGSEQYF
abundance: NA
j_gene: TRBJ2-7
d_gene: NA
v_gene: TRBV7-2
len: 15

CDR3nt: TGCAGTGCCAATTTAGCGGGAGTGGGTGAGCAGTTCTTC
CDR3aa: CSANLAGVGEQFF
abundance: NA
j_gene: TRBJ2-1
d_gene: TRBD2
v_gene: TRBV20-1
len: 13

CDR3nt: TGCAGTGCTAGAGATCAGGGGGCAGGGGAGCAGTACTTC
CDR3aa: CSARDQGAGEQYF
abundance: NA
j_gene: TRBJ2-7
d_gene: TRBD1
v_gene: TRBV20-1
len: 13

CDR3nt: TGTGCCAGCAGCCCCAAGTTTGGTCCCTACGAGCAGTACTTC
CDR3aa: CASSPKFGPYEQYF
abundance: NA
j_gene: TRBJ2-7
d_gene: NA
v_gene: TRBV7-2
len: 14

CDR3nt: TGCAGTGCTAGAGATCCTAGCGGGAACTACGAGCAGTACTTC
CDR3aa: CSARDPSGNYEQYF
abundance: NA
j_gene: TRBJ2-7
d_gene: TRBD2
v_gene: TRBV20-1
len: 14

CDR3nt: TGCGCCAGCAGCACCGACCCAGGGGGTGAAGCTTTCTTT
CDR3aa: CASSTDPGGEAFF
abundance: NA
j_gene: TRBJ1-1
d_gene: TRBD1
v_gene: TRBV5-1
len: 13

CDR3nt: TGTGCCAGCAGCGCCCTGGAAGTACTAGGAGCGGGAGGGTCCTATGAGCAGTTCTTC
CDR3aa: CASSALEVLGAGGSYEQFF
abundance: NA
j_gene: TRBJ2-1
d_gene: TRBD2
v_gene: TRBV9
len: 19

CDR3nt: TGCAGCGCTAGCCGGGGGCTTGTCTATGGCTACACCTTC
CDR3aa: CSASRGLVYGYTF
abundance: few
j_gene: TRBJ1-2
d_gene: NA
v_gene: TRBV20-1
len: 13

CDR3nt: TGTGCCAGCAAGGGGTGGAAAATGGGGAATTCACCCCCCCACTTT
CDR3aa: CASKGWKMGNSPPHF
abundance: NA
j_gene: TRBJ1-6
d_gene: NA
v_gene: TRBV6-1
len: 15

CDR3nt: TGCAGTGCTAGATTGGACGGCCCGGGGGAGACCCAGTACTTC
CDR3aa: CSARLDGPGETQYF
abundance: many
j_gene: TRBJ2-5
d_gene: NA
v_gene: TRBV20-1
len: 14

CDR3nt: TGTGCCAGCAAGACCCTAGCGGGATTGAGCTCCTACAATGAGCAGTTCTTC
CDR3aa: CASKTLAGLSSYNEQFF
abundance: few
j_gene: TRBJ2-1
d_gene: TRBD2
v_gene: TRBV6-5
len: 17

CDR3nt: TGTGCCAGCAGCCCCAACGGTGGGGATGAGCAGTTCTTC
CDR3aa: CASSPNGGDEQFF
abundance: NA
j_gene: TRBJ2-1
d_gene: NA
v_gene: TRBV11-3
len: 13

CDR3nt: TGTGCCAGCAGCATCTTCGACGGGGGTGAAGTTTTCTTT
CDR3aa: CASSIFDGGEVFF
abundance: NA
j_gene: TRBJ1-1
d_gene: NA
v_gene: TRBV7-2
len: 13

CDR3nt: TGCAGTGCTGAAATCCCCGACAGGCCAAATCAGCCCCAGCATTTT
CDR3aa: CSAEIPDRPNQPQHF
abundance: NA
j_gene: TRBJ1-5
d_gene: NA
v_gene: TRBV20-1
len: 15

CDR3nt: TGCGCCAGCAGCCAACTGCCAGGGGGGTACGAGCAGTACTTC
CDR3aa: CASSQLPGGYEQYF
abundance: many
j_gene: TRBJ2-7
d_gene: NA
v_gene: TRBV4-1
len: 14

CDR3nt: TGTGCCAGCACCACCCCAGGGGTCAACGAGCAGTACTTC
CDR3aa: CASTTPGVNEQYF
abundance: few
j_gene: TRBJ2-7
d_gene: NA
v_gene: TRBV28
len: 13

CDR3nt: TGCAGTGCTATGGCGGGATATGAAAAACTGTTTTTT
CDR3aa: CSAMAGYEKLFF
abundance: many
j_gene: TRBJ1-4
d_gene: NA
v_gene: TRBV20-1
len: 12

CDR3nt: TGTGCCAGCAGCATGACTCCCGGGGAGGATCAGCCCCAGCATTTT
CDR3aa: CASSMTPGEDQPQHF
abundance: few
j_gene: TRBJ1-5
d_gene: NA
v_gene: TRBV4-2
len: 15

CDR3nt: TGTGCCAGCAGCCAAGAATTCCAGGGAGGCTATGGCTACACCTTC
CDR3aa: CASSQEFQGGYGYTF
abundance: few
j_gene: TRBJ1-2
d_gene: NA
v_gene: TRBV3-1
len: 15

CDR3nt: TGTGCCAGCACCGGGGGACAAAACTCTGGAAACACCATATATTTT
CDR3aa: CASTGGQNSGNTIYF
abundance: once
j_gene: TRBJ1-3
d_gene: NA
v_gene: TRBV7-8
len: 15

CDR3nt: TGTGCCAGCAGCTCCCCTGGAGATACGCAGTATTTT
CDR3aa: CASSSPGDTQYF
abundance: NA
j_gene: TRBJ2-3
d_gene: NA
v_gene: TRBV11-3
len: 12

CDR3nt: TGCGCCAGCAGCCAAGCCCGGAATTCACCCCTCCACTTT
CDR3aa: CASSQARNSPLHF
abundance: NA
j_gene: TRBJ1-6
d_gene: NA
v_gene: TRBV4-1
len: 13

CDR3nt: TGTGCCAGCAGAATTTGGGCAGGAGGCCCTGAGACCCAGTACTTC
CDR3aa: CASRIWAGGPETQYF
abundance: few
j_gene: TRBJ2-5
d_gene: NA
v_gene: TRBV5-4
len: 15

CDR3nt: TGCGCCAGCAGCCAAGCCACCGGGACTAGCGGGAGAGCGCAGTATTTT
CDR3aa: CASSQATGTSGRAQYF
abundance: few
j_gene: TRBJ2-3
d_gene: TRBD2
v_gene: TRBV4-3
len: 16

CDR3nt: TGCAGCGTTGAAGGGTCAGGGTCGATTAACTATGGCTACACCTTC
CDR3aa: CSVEGSGSINYGYTF
abundance: NA
j_gene: TRBJ1-2
d_gene: NA
v_gene: TRBV29-1
len: 15

CDR3nt: TGTGCCAGCAGTTACTTTCAAGAGACCCAGTACTTC
CDR3aa: CASSYFQETQYF
abundance: NA
j_gene: TRBJ2-5
d_gene: NA
v_gene: TRBV12-3/TRBV12-4
len: 12

CDR3nt: TGCGCCAGCAGCTTCCAGCGGGGGAGGGATACGCAGTATTTT
CDR3aa: CASSFQRGRDTQYF
abundance: many
j_gene: TRBJ2-3
d_gene: TRBD2
v_gene: TRBV5-1
len: 14

CDR3nt: TGTGCCAGCAGCTTCCAACAGGGGGCCTACTCTGGAAACACCATATATTTT
CDR3aa: CASSFQQGAYSGNTIYF
abundance: NA
j_gene: TRBJ1-3
d_gene: TRBD1
v_gene: TRBV7-2
len: 17

CDR3nt: TGTGCCACCGAGACCCGTACTGAAGCTTTCTTT
CDR3aa: CATETRTEAFF
abundance: NA
j_gene: TRBJ1-1
d_gene: NA
v_gene: TRBV6-1
len: 11